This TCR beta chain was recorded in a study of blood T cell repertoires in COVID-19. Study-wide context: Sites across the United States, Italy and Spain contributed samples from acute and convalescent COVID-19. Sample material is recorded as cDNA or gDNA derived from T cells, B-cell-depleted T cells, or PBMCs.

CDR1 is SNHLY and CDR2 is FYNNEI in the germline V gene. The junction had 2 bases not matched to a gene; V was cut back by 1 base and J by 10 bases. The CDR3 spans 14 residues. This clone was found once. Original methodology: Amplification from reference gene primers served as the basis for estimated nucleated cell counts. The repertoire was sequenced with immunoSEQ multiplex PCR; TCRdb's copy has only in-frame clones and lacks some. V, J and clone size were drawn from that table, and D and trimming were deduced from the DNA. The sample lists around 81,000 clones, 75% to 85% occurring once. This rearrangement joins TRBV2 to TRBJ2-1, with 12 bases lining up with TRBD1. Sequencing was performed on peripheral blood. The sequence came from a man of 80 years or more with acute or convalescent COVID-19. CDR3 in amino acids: CASSEEGTGGEQFF. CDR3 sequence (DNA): TGTGCCAGCAGTGAAGAAGGGACAGGGGGCGAGCAGTTCTTC.